Each of the 18 T cell receptor beta chains below was sequenced from the same sample in a study of blood T cells in healthy people across ages. A second roughly 7 to 11 cycle PCR used barcoded and J-beta primers. MiXCR was run by TCRdb on the 5' RACE reads, yielding one entry per CDR3 protein. The table records 650,000 to 700,000 distinct CDR3 sequences, about a third of them present only once. Material for sequencing was blood. The receptor set was obtained from a woman older than 75 in good health.

This clonotype was seen at least ten times. CDR3 sequence: CASSLQGRQETQYF. The CDR3 coding sequence is TGTGCCAGCAGCTTACAGGGGAGGCAAGAGACCCAGTACTTC. The chain employs TRBV7-2 and TRBJ2-5; either TRBD1 or TRBD2 may fit D (6 bases each). The ends were cut back, 2 bases at V and 2 bases at J, with 9 bases in the middle. Germline V gives CDR1 SGHTA, CDR2 FQGNSA. This CDR3 is 14 amino acids long.

At least ten counts were recorded for this clonotype. The rearrangement joins TRBV20-1 to TRBJ2-4; D unclear. The CDR3 is 13 residues long. V lost 3 bases and J lost 6, with 12 bases in between. CDR1 and CDR2 (germline): DFQATT, SNEGSKA (reference sequence). In DNA form, the CDR3 reads TGCAGTGCTAGGCAACGGCCAAGAAACATTCAGTACTTC. Residues: CSARQRPRNIQYF.

In the case of this clonotype: This may arise from a read error, as a much more abundant clone is one base away. The gene calls are TRBV29-1 and TRBJ2-3, with TRBD2 matching over 8 bases. The germline CDR1 and CDR2 sequences are SQVTM and ANQGSEA. The CDR3 consists of 15 residues. CDR3 protein: CSGTRGVGLIDAQYF. The CDR3 nucleotides read TGCAGCGGTACGCGGGGGGTCGGGCTGATAGATGCGCAGTATTTT.

The chain recombines TRBV20-1 with TRBJ1-5, with a tentative D call TRBD1 (6 bases). Per the germline V gene, CDR1 is DFQATT and CDR2 is SNEGSKA (reference sequence). CDR3 size: 17 residues. V was trimmed by 2 bases and J by 2 bases, leaving 19 bases between them. The CDR3 DNA sequence: TGCAGTGCTAGACCGGCCAAAGGGGGGAGAGGCAATCAGCCCCAGCATTTT. This gives the protein CSARPAKGGRGNQPQHF.

This clonotype has just a few counts. The chain links TRBV9 to TRBJ2-1, with 7 bases lining up with TRBD1. V lost 2 bases and J lost 5; bases outside the gene matches: 7. Germline V gene data show CDR1 as SGDLS and CDR2 as YYNGEE. The length of the CDR3 is 15 residues. The CDR3 loop reads CASSVMTGFNNEQFF. The CDR3 DNA reads as TGTGCCAGCAGCGTGATGACAGGGTTTAACAATGAGCAGTTCTTC. Drawing the rest from reference TRBV9 and TRBJ2-1, the complete variable domain is DSGVTQTPKHLITATGQRVTLRCSPRSGDLSVYWYQQSLDQGLQFLIQYYNGEERAKGNILERFSAQQFPDLHSELNLSSLELGDSALYFCASSVMTGFNNEQFFGPGTRLTVL.

This clonotype appeared many times. J is TRBJ2-7 and V is TRBV2; no clear D gene. The V end was cut by 1 base, the J end by 6 bases, with 16 bases between. Germline V gene sequence: CDR1 SNHLY, CDR2 FYNNEI. The CDR3 contains 15 residues. The DNA of the CDR3 is TGTGCCAGCAGTGAAGGGGTCCGACGCCTAAGCGAGCAGTACTTC. Protein sequence: CASSEGVRRLSEQYF.

This rearrangement joins TRBV20-1 to TRBJ1-5, with 7 bases aligning to TRBD1. The CDR3 contains 14 residues. Unmatched junction bases numbered 9, after V lost 3 bases and J lost 7 bases. Germline assignment: CDR1 DFQATT and CDR2 SNEGSKA (reference sequence). DNA of the CDR3: TGCAGTGCTAGGCGACAGGGTATGAACCAGCCCCAGCATTTT. This sequence encodes CSARRQGMNQPQHF.

With regard to this clonotype: A much larger clone sits a single nucleotide away, making a read error possible. This sequence joins TRBV7-2 and TRBJ2-1; TRBD2 matches 9 bases. Germline CDR1 is SGHTA and CDR2 is FQGNSA. This CDR3 region has 16 residues. The V segment lost 1 base and the J segment 6 bases; nucleotides outside the gene matches: 7. The chain's CDR3 is CASSLGPRGGCNEQFF. The DNA of the CDR3 is TGTGCCAGCAGCTTAGGTCCGCGGGGGGGCTGCAATGAGCAGTTCTTC.

The chain links TRBV6-5 to TRBJ1-5, with D hard to call. This CDR3 contains 15 residues. Germline V gene sequence: CDR1 MNHEY, CDR2 SVGAGI. V lost 8 bases and J lost 2, with 16 bases in between. Here the CDR3 reads CASGARRSGNQPQHF. In nucleotides, the CDR3 is TGTGCCAGCGGCGCCAGGCGGTCAGGCAATCAGCCCCAGCATTTT.

The V and J genes are TRBV12-3 or TRBV12-4 and TRBJ2-1, with TRBD1 matching 7 bases. This CDR3 has 19 amino acids. V was clipped by 2 bases and J by 0 bases; unmatched bases: 13. This CDR3 is CASSLPLGQMIPSYNEQFF. The CDR3 DNA reads as TGTGCCAGCAGTTTACCGTTGGGACAGATGATTCCCTCCTACAATGAGCAGTTCTTC.

Ten or more counts support this clonotype. The chain couples TRBV2 to TRBJ2-4; 9 nucleotides agree with TRBD1. Germline CDR1 and CDR2: SNHLY and FYNNEI. There are 14 residues in the CDR3. The ends lost 6 bases at V and 4 bases at J; junction bases unmatched: 4. The CDR3 here is CASRPGTGKNIQYF. The CDR3 DNA reads as TGTGCCAGCAGACCCGGGACAGGGAAAAACATTCAGTACTTC. Using reference TRBV2 and TRBJ2-4 for the parts outside the CDR3, the full variable domain is EPEVTQTPSHQVTQMGQEVILRCVPISNHLYFYWYRQILGQKVEFLVSFYNNEISEKSEIFDDQFSVERPDGSNFTLKIRSTKLEDSAMYFCASRPGTGKNIQYFGAGTRLSVL.

This clonotype was found many times. This chain links TRBV12-3 or TRBV12-4 with TRBJ1-1, with a possible D match to TRBD1 (5 bases). V dropped 3 bases and J dropped 10 bases, with 12 bases sitting between them. The CDR3 runs to 12 residues. CDR3 sequence reads: CASSFGGRGAFF. Here the CDR3 DNA reads TGTGCCAGCAGTTTTGGGGGGAGGGGAGCTTTCTTT.

This clonotype was found once. This chain uses TRBV5-1 with TRBJ1-2; TRBD1 might be the D (5 bases). CDR3 size: 15 residues. V was trimmed by 3 bases and J by 4 bases, leaving 16 bases between them. Germline CDR1 reads SGHRS; CDR2 reads YFSETQ. CDR3 in DNA: TGCGCCAGCAGCTCGTCGGGGGTAGGAGTCTATGGCTACACCTTC. The encoded protein is CASSSSGVGVYGYTF.

A remark on this clonotype: A read error is possible here, since a much larger clone lies one base away. V gene TRBV6-4 combines with J gene TRBJ1-2, with D perhaps TRBD1 (6 bases). This CDR3 is 14 amino acids long. V was trimmed by 4 bases and J by 5 bases, leaving 14 bases between them. Per germline, CDR1 MRHNA and CDR2 SNTAGT. The CDR3: CASSGERGAYGYTF. The CDR3 nucleotides are TGTGCCAGCAGTGGGGAACGGGGGGCTTATGGCTACACCTTC.

On this clonotype itself: A much larger clone differs from this one at a single base, so this may be a read error. The chain uses TRBV4-2 and TRBJ2-5; 8 nucleotides align to TRBD2. Germline CDR1 reads LGHNA; CDR2 reads YNFKEQ. The CDR3 has 15 residues. With V trimmed by 0 bases and J by 11 bases, 11 bases remained unmatched. The CDR3 here is CASSQEGLDDNEQYF. The CDR3, as DNA: TGTGCCAGCAGCCAAGAGGGACTAGACGACAATGAGCAGTACTTC.

The V gene is TRBV30, the J gene TRBJ2-7; D may correspond to TRBD1 or TRBD2 (5 bases each). In germline, CDR1 is GTSNPN, CDR2 SVGIG (reference sequence). V gave up 3 bases and J gave up 6 bases, with 24 bases separating them. There are 16 residues in the CDR3. This chain's CDR3 is CAWRPTRDVRAGEQYF. The CDR3 DNA is TGTGCCTGGAGACCGACCCGGGACGTCCGTGCAGGCGAGCAGTACTTC.

The chain links TRBV7-3 to TRBJ2-2; unclear D gene. Germline V gene data show CDR1 as SGHTA and CDR2 as FQGTGA. The V gene lost 6 bases and the J gene lost 1 base, with 3 bases spanning the gap. CDR3 length: 12 amino acids. CDR3 nucleotide sequence: TGTGCCAGCAGAATGAACACCGGGGAGCTGTTTTTT. Translating it yields CASRMNTGELFF.

The V gene is TRBV5-4, the J gene TRBJ1-1; D remains unclear. V was shortened by 1 base and J by 4 bases, with 8 bases between the two germline ends. The CDR3 is made up of 13 amino acids. Germline CDR1 is SGHNT and CDR2 is YYREEE (reference sequence). CDR3 in DNA: TGTGCCAGCAGCTTGCCCTATACCACTGAAGCTTTCTTT. Translating gives CASSLPYTTEAFF. Full variable domain (rest looked up from reference TRBV5-4 and TRBJ1-1): ETGVTQSPTHLIKTRGQQVTLRCSSQSGHNTVSWYQQALGQGPQFIFQYYREEENGRGNFPPRFSGLQFPNYSSELNVNALELDDSALYLCASSLPYTTEAFFGQGTRLTVV.